The entry below describes one TCR beta chain. What it binds is unknown. Trimming cost V 5 bases and J 4 bases; bases outside gene matches: 3. The CDR3 has 12 residues. Germline CDR1 reads SQVTM; CDR2 reads ANQGSEA. The sample originates from a study of T-cell memory formation after mild COVID-19. As for the study in general: Across donors, TCR clusters were largely donor specific. Study observations and caveats: Some clones that responded were present in memory (sampled pre-infection), which suggests cross-reactive memory joined. CD4/CD8 balance held among clones contracting day 15 to 85, and later expanders leaned CD4+.

Constant-segment primers served in 5'RACE that generated TCR alpha and TCR beta cDNA libraries bearing sample barcodes and UMIs. TCRdb fed the 5' RACE reads into MiXCR, producing one record per CDR3 protein. The sample includes about 560,000 distinct CDR3 sequences, 20% to 25% seen only once; the top ten take about 8.7%. The receptor was isolated from an adult woman who had mild COVID-19 (a few samples of this study predate the infection). Cell type and time point are not known. Source material: PBMCs or a T cell subset sorted from them (not recorded which). The chain has TRBV29-1 and TRBJ2-5, with TRBD2 matching 8 bases. The CDR3 nucleotides are TGCAGCGTTAGCGGGGGAGGAGAGACCCAGTACTTC. Translation gives CSVSGGGETQYF.